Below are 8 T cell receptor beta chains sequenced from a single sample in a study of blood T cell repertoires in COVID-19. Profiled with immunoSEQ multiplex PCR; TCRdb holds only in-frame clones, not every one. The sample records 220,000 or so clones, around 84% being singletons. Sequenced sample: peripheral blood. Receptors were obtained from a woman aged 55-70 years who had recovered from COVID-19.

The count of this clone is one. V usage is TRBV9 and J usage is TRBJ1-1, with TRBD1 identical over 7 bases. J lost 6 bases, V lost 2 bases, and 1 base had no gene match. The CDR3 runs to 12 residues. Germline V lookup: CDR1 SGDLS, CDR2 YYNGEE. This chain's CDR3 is CASSVGTAEAFF. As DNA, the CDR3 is TGTGCCAGCAGCGTTGGGACAGCTGAAGCTTTCTTT.

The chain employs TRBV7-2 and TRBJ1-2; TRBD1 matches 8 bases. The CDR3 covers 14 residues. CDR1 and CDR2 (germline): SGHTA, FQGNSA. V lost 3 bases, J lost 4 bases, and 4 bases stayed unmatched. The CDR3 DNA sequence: TGTGCCAGCAGCTTCGACAGGGGCACCTATGGCTACACCTTC. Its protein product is CASSFDRGTYGYTF.

For the CDR3, the DNA is TGTGCCAGCAGCCGGGGGGACAGGGGACTTAACTATGGCTACACCTTC. Its translation: CASSRGDRGLNYGYTF. V and J are TRBV27 and TRBJ1-2, with 10 bases matching TRBD1. CDR1 is MNHEY, CDR2 SMNVEV, per germline (reference sequence). CDR3 length equals 16 residues. V lost 6 bases, J lost 1 base, and 8 bases stayed unmatched.

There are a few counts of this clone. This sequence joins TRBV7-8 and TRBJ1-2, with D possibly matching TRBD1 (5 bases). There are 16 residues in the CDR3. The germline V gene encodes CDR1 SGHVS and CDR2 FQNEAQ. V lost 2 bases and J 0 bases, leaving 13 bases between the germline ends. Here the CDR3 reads CASSLQTDPTNYGYTF. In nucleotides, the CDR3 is TGTGCCAGCAGCTTACAGACAGACCCGACTAACTATGGCTACACCTTC.

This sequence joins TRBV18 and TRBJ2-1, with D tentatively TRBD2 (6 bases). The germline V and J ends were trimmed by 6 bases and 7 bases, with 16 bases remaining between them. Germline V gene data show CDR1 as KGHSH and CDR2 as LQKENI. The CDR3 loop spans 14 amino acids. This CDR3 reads CASSPVIGGNEQFF. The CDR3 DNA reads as TGTGCCAGCTCTCCGGTCATCGGAGGGAATGAGCAGTTCTTC. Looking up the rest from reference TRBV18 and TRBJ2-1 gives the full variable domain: NAGVMQNPRHLVRRRGQEARLRCSPMKGHSHVYWYRQLPEEGLKFMVYLQKENIIDESGMPKERFSAEFPKEGPSILRIQQVVRGDSAAYFCASSPVIGGNEQFFGPGTRLTVL.

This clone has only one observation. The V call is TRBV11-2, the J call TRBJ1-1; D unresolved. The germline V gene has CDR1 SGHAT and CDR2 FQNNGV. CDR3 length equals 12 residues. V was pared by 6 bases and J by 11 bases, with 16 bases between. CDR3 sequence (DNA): TGTGCCAGCAGTTACCAGAGGTCGGGGGCTTTCTTT. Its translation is CASSYQRSGAFF. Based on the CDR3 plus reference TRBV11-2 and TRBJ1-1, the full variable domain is EAGVAQSPRYKIIEKRQSVAFWCNPISGHATLYWYQQILGQGPKLLIQFQNNGVVDDSQLPKDRFSAERLKGVDSTLKIQPAKLEDSAVYLCASSYQRSGAFFGQGTRLTVV.

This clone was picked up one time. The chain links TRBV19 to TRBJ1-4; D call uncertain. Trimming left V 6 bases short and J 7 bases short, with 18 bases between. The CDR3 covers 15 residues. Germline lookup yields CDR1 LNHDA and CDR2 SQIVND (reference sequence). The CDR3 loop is CASSRRWALSEKLFF. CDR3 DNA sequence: TGTGCCAGTAGCCGAAGGTGGGCCCTGTCTGAAAAACTGTTTTTT. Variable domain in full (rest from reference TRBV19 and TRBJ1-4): DGGITQSPKYLFRKEGQNVTLSCEQNLNHDAMYWYRQDPGQGLRLIYYSQIVNDFQKGDIAEGYSVSREKKESFPLTVTSAQKNPTAFYLCASSRRWALSEKLFFGSGTQLSVL.

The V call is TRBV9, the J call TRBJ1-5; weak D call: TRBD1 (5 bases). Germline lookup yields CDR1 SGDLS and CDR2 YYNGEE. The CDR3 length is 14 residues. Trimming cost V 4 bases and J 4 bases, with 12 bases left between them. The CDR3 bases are TGTGCCAGCAGCATCTTGGGGGGAAATCAGCCCCAGCATTTT. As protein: CASSILGGNQPQHF.